This TCR beta chain is drawn from a study of blood T cell repertoires in COVID-19 (dated by TCRdb to 2020 to 2022). The study in broad terms: Collaborator samples came from the United States, Italy and Spain and covered acute and convalescent phases of COVID-19. The prospective study material was composed of cDNA or gDNA derived from T cells, B-cell-depleted T cells, or PBMCs. Subjects who had been exposed to COVID-19, were actively infected with it, or had recovered from it provided the deeply sampled blood TCRbeta repertoires that made up the dataset. A freely available public database, intended as a resource for researchers studying the immune response to SARS-CoV-2, is where the repertoires were released. Samples came from the ongoing ImmuneRACE study (first 160 participants) plus 1,254 subjects from 6 global collaborators. A de-identified subject ID, COVID-19 status, age in years and sex were almost always included in the sample metadata. HLA class I and class II types, where available, came from metadata supplied by the sample provider rather than from assay-based typing.

This clone was counted once. Its antigen remains undetermined. No base quality information exists; no much larger clone differs at one position. TCRbeta CDR3 regions were amplified from genomic DNA using the immunoSEQ Assay, a bias-controlled multiplex PCR. In the paper's pipeline: Nucleated cell counts per sample were estimated from amplification of reference gene primers within the assay. To quantify the absolute abundance of each unique TCRbeta CDR3 rearrangement, sequence reads were collapsed and filtered. Productive Simpson clonality was computed per sample as the square root of Simpson's diversity index over productive rearrangements. TCRdb took this table from immuneACCESS and kept in-frame rearrangements with V and J called. Such tables lack part of the clones; where checked against another copy, unresolved V genes explain under half of the gap, and the rest is unexplained. That table gives V, J and clone size, and the DNA gave D and trimming. The sample table contains 150,000 to 200,000 clones; only one count was recorded for 70% to 90% of them. The leading ten clones occupy roughly 5.6% of the sample.

Findings and caveats that apply to the study as a whole: How much clinical and demographic metadata was included differed by source and by participant, and the metadata was provided uncurated.

Whole blood was collected in K2EDTA tubes by collaborating institutions according to the institutions' own protocols. For TCRbeta analysis, collaborators shipped samples in one of three forms: frozen whole blood, isolated PBMCs, or DNA extracted from either of those sample types. The TCR comes from a man aged 40-50 years with active or convalescent COVID-19. The sequenced material came from peripheral blood.

The nucleotide sequence reads TGTGCCAGCAGCTCCCGAGAGGCCTACGAGCAGTACTTC. Its protein is CASSSREAYEQYF. The chain couples TRBV7-2 to TRBJ2-7; there is no confident call for the D gene. Trimming at the junction amounts to 4 bases on V and 2 bases on J, and the germline ends lie 9 bases apart. Reading from cysteine to phenylalanine, the CDR3 counts 13 amino acids. The entry retains the CDR3 DNA only, 39 bases that are in frame from base 1. From a lookup of the germline V gene, CDR1 and CDR2 are SGHTA and FQGNSA.